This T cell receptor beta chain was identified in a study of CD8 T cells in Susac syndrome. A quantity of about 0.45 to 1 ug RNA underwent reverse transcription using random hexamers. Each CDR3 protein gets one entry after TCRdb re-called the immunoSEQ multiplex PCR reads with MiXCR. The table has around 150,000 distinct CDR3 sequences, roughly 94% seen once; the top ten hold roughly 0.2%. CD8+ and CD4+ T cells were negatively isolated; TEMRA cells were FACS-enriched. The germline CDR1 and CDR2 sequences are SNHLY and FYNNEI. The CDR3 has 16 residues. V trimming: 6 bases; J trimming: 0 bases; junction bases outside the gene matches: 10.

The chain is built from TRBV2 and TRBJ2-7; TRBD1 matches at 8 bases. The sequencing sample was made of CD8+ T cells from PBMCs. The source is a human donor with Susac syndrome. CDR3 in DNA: TGTGCCAGCAGAGGTGACAGGGGCTACCCCTCCTACGAGCAGTACTTC. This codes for CASRGDRGYPSYEQYF.